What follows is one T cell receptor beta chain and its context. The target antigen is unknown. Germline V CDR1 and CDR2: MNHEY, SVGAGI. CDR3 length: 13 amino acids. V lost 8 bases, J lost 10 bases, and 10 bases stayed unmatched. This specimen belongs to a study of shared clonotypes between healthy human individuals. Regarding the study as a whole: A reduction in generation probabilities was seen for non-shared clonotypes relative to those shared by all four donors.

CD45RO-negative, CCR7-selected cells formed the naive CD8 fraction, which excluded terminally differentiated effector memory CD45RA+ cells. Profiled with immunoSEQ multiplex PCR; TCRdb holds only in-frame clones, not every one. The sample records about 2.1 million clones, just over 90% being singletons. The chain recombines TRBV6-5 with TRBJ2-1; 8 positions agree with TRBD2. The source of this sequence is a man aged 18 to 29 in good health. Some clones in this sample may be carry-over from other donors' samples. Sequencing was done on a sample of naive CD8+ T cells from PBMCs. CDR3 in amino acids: CASFNGRAEEQFF. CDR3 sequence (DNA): TGTGCCAGCTTCAACGGGAGGGCCGAGGAGCAGTTCTTC.